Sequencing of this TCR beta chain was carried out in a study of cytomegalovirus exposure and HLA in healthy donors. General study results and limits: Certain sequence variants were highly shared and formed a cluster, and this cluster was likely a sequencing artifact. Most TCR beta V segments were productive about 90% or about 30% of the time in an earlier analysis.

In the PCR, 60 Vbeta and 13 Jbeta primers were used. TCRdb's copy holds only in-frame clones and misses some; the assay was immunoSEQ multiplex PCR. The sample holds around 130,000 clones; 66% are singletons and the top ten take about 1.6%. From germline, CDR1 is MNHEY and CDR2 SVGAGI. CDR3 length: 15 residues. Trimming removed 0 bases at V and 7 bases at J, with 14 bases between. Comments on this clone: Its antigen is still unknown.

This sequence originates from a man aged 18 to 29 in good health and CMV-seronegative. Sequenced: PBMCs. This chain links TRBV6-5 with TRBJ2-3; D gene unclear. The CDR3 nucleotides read TGTGCCAGCAGTTACTCGAGTCTAGTGAGGCATACGCAGTATTTT. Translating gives CASSYSSLVRHTQYF.